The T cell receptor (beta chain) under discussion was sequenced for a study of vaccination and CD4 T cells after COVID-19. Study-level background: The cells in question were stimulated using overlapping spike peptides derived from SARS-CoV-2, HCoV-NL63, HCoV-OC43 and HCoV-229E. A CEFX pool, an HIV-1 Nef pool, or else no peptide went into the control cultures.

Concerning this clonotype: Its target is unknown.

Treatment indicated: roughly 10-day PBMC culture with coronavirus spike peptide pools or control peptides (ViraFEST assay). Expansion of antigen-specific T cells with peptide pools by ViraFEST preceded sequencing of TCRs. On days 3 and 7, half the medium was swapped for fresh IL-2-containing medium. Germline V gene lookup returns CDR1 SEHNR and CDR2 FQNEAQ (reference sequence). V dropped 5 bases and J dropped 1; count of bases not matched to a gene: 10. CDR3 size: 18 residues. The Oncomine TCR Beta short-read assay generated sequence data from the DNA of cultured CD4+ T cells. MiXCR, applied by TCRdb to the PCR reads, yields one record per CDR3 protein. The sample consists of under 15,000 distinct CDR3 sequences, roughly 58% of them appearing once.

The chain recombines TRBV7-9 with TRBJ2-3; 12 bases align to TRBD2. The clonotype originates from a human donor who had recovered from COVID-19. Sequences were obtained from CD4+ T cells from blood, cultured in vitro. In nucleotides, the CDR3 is TGTGCCAGCAGCCCTCGGACTAGCGGGGTCGGAGGCACAGATACGCAGTATTTT. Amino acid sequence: CASSPRTSGVGGTDTQYF.